One and the same sample provided the 21 T cell receptor beta chains below, sequenced in a study of T cells in Graves' hyperthyroidism and ophthalmopathy. Amplification targeted TCR beta CDR3 regions from RNA transcripts. With the HTBI primer set, the TCR CDR3 went through a first round of RT-PCR. TCRdb re-derived calls from the multiplex PCR reads in MiXCR, one entry per CDR3 protein. The sample has under 450,000 distinct CDR3 sequences, roughly 15% seen once. The sequenced sample was blood. These receptors were taken from a woman aged 25 to 39 with Graves' hyperthyroidism that later progressed to Graves' ophthalmopathy.

This clonotype occurred many times. V gene TRBV30 combines with J gene TRBJ1-3; D is ambiguous. This CDR3 contains 14 residues. The V gene's germline CDR1 is GTSNPN and CDR2 SVGIG (reference sequence). V was pared by 0 bases and J by 4 bases, with 10 bases between. The CDR3 bases are TGTGCCTGGAGTGTATTTGGGGTGGGAAACACCATATATTTT. It specifies CAWSVFGVGNTIYF.

At least ten counts were recorded for this clonotype. V gene TRBV6-1 combines with J gene TRBJ1-2; perhaps TRBD1 as D (6 bases). This CDR3 is 14 amino acids long. V lost 6 bases and J lost 5, with 16 bases in between. CDR1 and CDR2 (germline): MNHNS, SASEGT. CDR3 region: CASRPLQGAYGYTF. CDR3 nucleotides: TGTGCCAGCAGGCCCCTACAGGGTGCTTATGGCTACACCTTC.

In this sample, this clonotype turned up many times. The gene calls are TRBV2 and TRBJ1-4, with D perhaps matching TRBD1 (6 bases). V shed 5 bases and J shed 5 bases, with 12 bases lying between them. From germline, CDR1 is SNHLY and CDR2 FYNNEI. There are 14 residues in the CDR3. This CDR3 reads CASSRTGTNEKLFF. The CDR3 DNA is TGTGCCAGCAGTCGAACCGGGACAAATGAAAAACTGTTTTTT.

This clonotype was counted between two and nine times. The chain couples TRBV29-1 to TRBJ2-7; D unclear. Germline V gene lookup returns CDR1 SQVTM and CDR2 ANQGSEA. The CDR3 has 14 residues. With 3 bases removed from V and 2 bases from J, the gap between germline ends came to 14 bases. The CDR3 region is CSVEGHPTTYEQYF. CDR3 DNA: TGCAGCGTTGAGGGCCACCCTACCACCTACGAGCAGTACTTC.

The rearrangement uses TRBV29-1 and TRBJ2-7, with 7 nucleotides matching TRBD1. Germline CDR1 and CDR2: SQVTM and ANQGSEA. V was clipped by 2 bases and J by 5 bases; unmatched bases: 6. The CDR3 is made up of 13 amino acids. CDR3 nucleotides: TGCAGCGTTGAAACGGACAGGCCCCACGAGCAGTACTTC. It specifies CSVETDRPHEQYF.

This clonotype was seen at least ten times. The chain recombines TRBV7-2 with TRBJ1-6; the match to TRBD1 covers 9 bases. The V segment lost 5 bases and the J segment 0 bases; nucleotides outside the gene matches: 11. The CDR3 is made up of 19 amino acids. Germline V CDR1 and CDR2: SGHTA, FQGNSA. CDR3 sequence reads: CASSARDRVSSSYNSPLHF. In DNA, the CDR3 is TGTGCCAGCAGCGCCCGGGACAGGGTCTCGAGCTCCTATAATTCACCCCTCCACTTT.

This clonotype showed up many times. The DNA of the CDR3 is TGTGCCACCAGCAGAGAGCTAGCGGGGGGTGAAGCTTTCTTT. This gives the protein CATSRELAGGEAFF. The V call is TRBV15, the J call TRBJ1-1, with D perhaps TRBD1 (5 bases). V was trimmed by 0 bases and J by 7 bases, leaving 12 bases between them. CDR3 length: 14 amino acids. Germline V gives CDR1 LNHNV, CDR2 YYDKDF (reference sequence).

This clonotype has a handful of counts. V is TRBV3-1 and J is TRBJ1-3, with TRBD1 matching 7 bases. CDR1 and CDR2 (germline): LGHDT, YNNKEL (reference sequence). The CDR3 extends over 16 amino acids. V dropped 5 bases and J dropped 3; count of bases not matched to a gene: 10. In DNA, the CDR3 is TGTGCCAGCAGCAAATTCGAAGGGACAGATGGAAACACCATATATTTT. Amino acids: CASSKFEGTDGNTIYF.

J is TRBJ2-3 and V is TRBV3-1; D is possibly TRBD2 (7 bases). The CDR3 is made up of 16 amino acids. V lost 4 bases to trimming and J lost 4 bases, with 18 bases between them. The germline gives CDR1 LGHDT, CDR2 YNNKEL (reference sequence). DNA of the CDR3: TGTGCCAGCAGCCTCGAAGGTGGGGGGGCCCCAGATACGCAGTATTTT. Translated: CASSLEGGGAPDTQYF.

This clonotype occurred many times. The chain carries TRBV6-1 and TRBJ2-7; D may be TRBD2 (6 bases). Germline V gene lookup returns CDR1 MNHNS and CDR2 SASEGT. The CDR3 length is 13 residues. Trimming stripped 6 bases from V and 1 base from J, with 10 bases between. The CDR3 coding sequence is TGTGCCAGCAGGTCCGGGACTTCCTACGAGCAGTACTTC. It codes for CASRSGTSYEQYF.

The V and J genes are TRBV6-1 and TRBJ2-1, with TRBD1 matching 7 bases. Germline V gene sequence: CDR1 MNHNS, CDR2 SASEGT. The ends lost 2 bases at V and 1 base at J; junction bases unmatched: 2. This CDR3 is 15 amino acids long. This CDR3 is CASSEFRGSYNEQFF. CDR3 coding DNA: TGTGCCAGCAGTGAATTCAGGGGGTCCTACAATGAGCAGTTCTTC.

The chain combines TRBV9 with TRBJ2-1, with D possibly matching TRBD2 (6 bases). The CDR3 is 19 residues long. The germline CDR1 and CDR2 sequences are SGDLS and YYNGEE. Trimming removed 3 bases at V and 3 bases at J, with 25 bases between. CDR3 in amino acids: CASSGPGTPGLPVYNEQFF. CDR3 sequence (DNA): TGTGCCAGCAGCGGACCCGGGACTCCCGGCCTACCTGTCTACAATGAGCAGTTCTTC.

In its sample, this clonotype was seen many times. The chain couples TRBV27 to TRBJ1-1, with unresolved D. The V end lost 2 bases, the J end lost 6 bases, and 10 bases lay between the germline ends. Germline CDR1 MNHEY, CDR2 SMNVEV (reference sequence). CDR3 length: 13 residues. CDR3 amino acids: CASSLGEFSEAFF. The CDR3 nucleotides read TGTGCCAGCAGTTTAGGGGAGTTCTCTGAAGCTTTCTTT.

This clonotype was seen a handful of times. The chain carries TRBV7-9 and TRBJ2-3, with 13 bases that match TRBD2. Per germline, CDR1 SEHNR and CDR2 FQNEAQ (reference sequence). There are 17 residues in the CDR3. Losses at the gene ends were 5 bases for V and 6 bases for J; bases not matched to a gene: 11. The CDR3, as DNA: TGTGCCAGCAGCAAACCACTAGCGGGGGGGAATTGGGATACGCAGTATTTT. As protein: CASSKPLAGGNWDTQYF.

This clonotype was found a few times. The V and J genes are TRBV20-1 and TRBJ1-1; D is ambiguous. V gave up 4 bases and J gave up 6 bases, with 9 bases separating them. CDR1 and CDR2 from the germline V gene are DFQATT and SNEGSKA (reference sequence). CDR3 length equals 11 residues. CDR3 coding DNA: TGCAGTGCTAACCGCAGGCCTGAAGCTTTCTTT. This encodes CSANRRPEAFF.

In this sample, this clonotype turned up many times. The chain carries TRBV10-3 and TRBJ1-4; no firm D call. V dropped 2 bases and J dropped 0 bases, with 10 bases sitting between them. From germline, CDR1 is ENHRY and CDR2 SYGVKD. This CDR3 is built from 16 residues. In nucleotides, the CDR3 is TGTGCCATCAGTGAGGCAACAGTTGCAACTAATGAAAAACTGTTTTTT. Protein sequence: CAISEATVATNEKLFF.

In the case of this clonotype: A much more abundant neighbour one base away suggests this may be a read error. Since no conserved phenylalanine or tryptophan closes the CDR3, a read error is the likely cause. This chain connects TRBV30 to TRBJ2-1; 8 bases agree with TRBD2. V lost 0 bases, J lost 4 bases, and 8 bases stayed unmatched. CDR3 length: 16 residues. The germline gives CDR1 GTSNPN, CDR2 SVGIG (reference sequence). In DNA, the CDR3 is TGTGCCTGGAGTGTAACCCTGCGGGAGGCATACAATGAGCAGTTCCTC. This translates into CAWSVTLREAYNEQFL.

This clonotype was seen repeatedly, ten times or more. The gene calls are TRBV14 and TRBJ2-5; 8 bases line up with TRBD1. After removal of 7 bases from V and 5 bases from J, the junction contained 6 bases not matched to a gene. Germline V gives CDR1 SGHDN, CDR2 FVKESK. The CDR3 is 13 residues long. In DNA form, the CDR3 reads TGTGCCAGCAAAGGGGGACAGGCGGAGACCCAGTACTTC. Translated: CASKGGQAETQYF. Looking up the rest from reference TRBV14 and TRBJ2-5 gives the full variable domain: EAGVTQFPSHSVIEKGQTVTLRCDPISGHDNLYWYRRVMGKEIKFLLHFVKESKQDESGMPNNRFLAERTGGTYSTLKVQPAELEDSGVYFCASKGGQAETQYFGPGTRLLVL.

This clonotype was counted between two and nine times. The CDR3, as DNA: TGTGCCAGCAGCTTAGGCGGGCGGGGGGGCCTTCATACGCAGTATTTT. Protein: CASSLGGRGGLHTQYF. The chain carries TRBV7-2 and TRBJ2-3, with 9 positions matching TRBD2. Trimming took 1 base from V and 7 from J; bases not matched to a gene: 9. The CDR3 sequence is 16 residues long. Germline CDR1 SGHTA, CDR2 FQGNSA.

This clonotype was counted ten times or more. The chain joins TRBV3-1 to TRBJ1-2; D not resolved. The CDR3 runs 14 residues. The V gene's germline CDR1 is LGHDT and CDR2 YNNKEL (reference sequence). The ends were cut back, 4 bases at V and 6 bases at J, with 15 bases in the middle. The CDR3 nucleotides are TGTGCCAGCAGCCCTGAGCCGGATAGTGATGGCTACACCTTC. This codes for CASSPEPDSDGYTF.

This clonotype was detected many times. The V gene is TRBV4-1, the J gene TRBJ2-7, with TRBD1 matching 8 bases. This CDR3 comprises 16 residues. Germline CDR1 is MGHRA and CDR2 is YSYEKL. J was trimmed by 5 bases and V by 1 base; bases with no gene match: 10. The CDR3 spells CASSQVAGTGLNEQYF. For the CDR3, the DNA is TGCGCCAGCAGCCAAGTGGCCGGGACAGGTTTGAACGAGCAGTACTTC.